The 21 T cell receptor beta chains in this list originate from one sample, sequenced in a study of blood T cells in healthy people across ages. The second PCR ran roughly 6 to 11 cycles with a sample-barcoded 5' primer and J-beta primers. TCRdb re-derived calls from the 5' RACE reads in MiXCR, one entry per CDR3 protein. This table holds approximately 830,000 distinct CDR3 sequences, 60% to 80% found once. The sample comprised blood. The source is a man in his thirties or forties in good health.

As for this clonotype: A junction end diverges from the germline sequence, so it may reflect a read error. The genes are TRBV9 and TRBJ2-5, with a weak D call TRBD2 (5 bases). The CDR3 covers 15 residues. CDR1 SGDLS and CDR2 YYNGEE come from the germline V gene. The CDR3 sequence is CASSVDGNGLETQYF. CDR3 nucleotide sequence: TGCGCCAGCAGCGTAGACGGGAATGGACTAGAGACCCAGTACTTC.

A few counts support this clonotype. This chain connects TRBV4-3 to TRBJ2-5, with 7 bases matching TRBD1. Germline-derived CDR1 and CDR2 are LGHNA and YSLEER. V lost 2 bases to trimming and J lost 2 bases; unmatched junction nucleotides: 8. The CDR3 extends over 16 amino acids. The CDR3 DNA follows: TGCGCCAGCAGCCAAATGGACAGGAGCCTGCAAGAGACCCAGTACTTC. This sequence encodes CASSQMDRSLQETQYF.

This clonotype was seen only a few times. V usage is TRBV5-1 and J usage is TRBJ2-6, with TRBD2 as a possible D gene (5 bases). Per germline, CDR1 SGHRS and CDR2 YFSETQ. V lost 6 bases, J lost 0 bases, and 10 bases lay in between. The CDR3 is made up of 15 amino acids. The CDR3 here is CASTERGSGANVLTF. Here the CDR3 DNA reads TGCGCCAGCACCGAACGGGGCTCTGGGGCCAACGTCCTGACTTTC.

The sample holds many counts of this clonotype. J is TRBJ2-7 and V is TRBV6-5, with D unresolved. Trimming pared 5 bases from V and 2 bases from J, leaving 7 bases between. Per germline, CDR1 MNHEY and CDR2 SVGAGI. The CDR3 runs to 12 residues. CDR3 sequence: CASSTGAYEQYF. In nucleotides, the CDR3 is TGTGCCAGCAGTACCGGAGCCTACGAGCAGTACTTC.

The chain employs TRBV6-2 or TRBV6-3 and TRBJ2-7; the match to TRBD1 covers 8 bases. From germline, CDR1 is MNHEY and CDR2 SVGEGT. The length of the CDR3 is 13 residues. The V gene end was trimmed by 10 bases and the J gene end by 1 base; junction bases not matched to a gene: 6. This CDR3 is CATQGATSYEQYF. CDR3 bases: TGTGCCACGCAGGGGGCGACGTCCTACGAGCAGTACTTC.

This rearrangement joins TRBV7-2 to TRBJ1-2; D is uncertain. CDR1 is SGHTA, CDR2 FQGNSA, per germline. The V end lost 7 bases, the J end lost 5 bases, and 17 bases lay between the germline ends. The CDR3 contains 14 residues. The chain's CDR3 is CASIPGPSWYGYTF. For the CDR3, the DNA is TGTGCCAGCATCCCAGGACCCTCTTGGTATGGCTACACCTTC.

The gene calls are TRBV6-5 and TRBJ2-7; D is possibly TRBD1 (5 bases). The V and J ends lost 0 bases and 5 bases respectively, with 8 bases between them. The CDR3 sequence is 13 residues long. Germline V gives CDR1 MNHEY, CDR2 SVGAGI. The CDR3 DNA reads as TGTGCCAGCAGTTACTCTCCAGGGAACGAGCAGTACTTC. Protein: CASSYSPGNEQYF.

This sequence joins TRBV14 and TRBJ2-4; D uncertain. Judging by the DNA end, TRBJ2-7 fits better; the J call may be wrong. Germline V CDR1 and CDR2: SGHDN, FVKESK. This CDR3 contains 14 residues. The CDR3 DNA follows: TGTGCCAGCAGCCAAGATCCGGCACGCTACGAGCAGTACTTC. Amino acid sequence: CASSQDPARYEQYF.

Note on this clonotype: The junction and the germline gene differ at one end; a read error may be behind it. The gene calls are TRBV12-3 or TRBV12-4 and TRBJ1-1, with D unresolved. The CDR3 consists of 13 residues. CDR3 bases: TGTGCCGGCAGTGCCTCGGGCCCCACCAGGGCTTTCTTT. Protein sequence: CAGSASGPTRAFF.

About this clonotype itself: A much larger clone sits a single nucleotide away, making a read error possible. The chain recombines TRBV6-1 with TRBJ1-2; 7 nucleotides match TRBD1. The ends lost 6 bases at V and 6 bases at J; junction bases unmatched: 10. The CDR3 has 14 amino acids. Germline V gives CDR1 MNHNS, CDR2 SASEGT. The CDR3 region has the DNA TGTGCCAGCAGAGCAGGCTCAGGGGGGGATGGCTACACCTTC. Translated, it gives CASRAGSGGDGYTF.

As regards this clonotype: Mismatch with germline at one junction end may stem from a read error. The chain employs TRBV6-4 and TRBJ1-6; D call uncertain. The CDR3 has 13 residues. CDR1 MRHNA and CDR2 SNTAGT come from the germline V gene. The chain's CDR3 is CASSDSSNSPLHF. The CDR3 bases are TGTGCCAGCAGTGACTCGAGCAATTCACCACTCCACTTT.

The chain joins TRBV29-1 to TRBJ2-7, with D tentatively TRBD1 (6 bases). Germline lookup yields CDR1 SQVTM and CDR2 ANQGSEA. The CDR3 loop spans 11 amino acids. With 7 bases removed from V and 3 bases from J, the gap between germline ends came to 10 bases. CDR3 in amino acids: CSGGQNYEQYF. In DNA, the CDR3 is TGCAGCGGTGGACAGAACTACGAGCAGTACTTC.

The gene calls are TRBV2 and TRBJ2-1; 7 bases are a match to TRBD2. The germline gives CDR1 SNHLY, CDR2 FYNNEI. V gave up 2 bases and J gave up 9 bases; unmatched junction bases: 13. The CDR3 has 16 residues. For the CDR3, the DNA is TGTGCCAGCAGTGAAAGTTCTGGGACTACATTCAGTGAGCAGTTCTTC. It yields the protein CASSESSGTTFSEQFF.

This chain connects TRBV20-1 to TRBJ1-5; possible D gene TRBD1, 5 bases. The germline gives CDR1 DFQATT, CDR2 SNEGSKA (reference sequence). CDR3 length equals 12 residues. The ends were cut back, 3 bases at V and 11 bases at J, with 14 bases in the middle. CDR3 coding DNA: TGCAGTGCTAGTTGGGGGTCCCAGGCCCAGCATTTT. This gives the protein CSASWGSQAQHF.

The V gene is TRBV11-2, the J gene TRBJ2-3; D is uncertain. In germline, CDR1 is SGHAT, CDR2 FQNNGV. The V and J ends lost 3 bases and 6 bases respectively, with 16 bases between them. This CDR3 is 15 amino acids long. CDR3 in DNA: TGTGCCAGCAGCTTCTCCGGGCTCCGGTCGGATACGCAGTATTTT. It codes for CASSFSGLRSDTQYF. The variable domain in full, completed from reference TRBV11-2 and TRBJ2-3, reads EAGVAQSPRYKIIEKRQSVAFWCNPISGHATLYWYQQILGQGPKLLIQFQNNGVVDDSQLPKDRFSAERLKGVDSTLKIQPAKLEDSAVYLCASSFSGLRSDTQYFGPGTRLTVL.

This sequence joins TRBV12-3 or TRBV12-4 and TRBJ2-5; D remains ambiguous. The germline V and J ends were trimmed by 5 bases and 13 bases, with 20 bases remaining between them. This CDR3 region has 13 residues. The CDR3, as DNA: TGTGCCAGCAGTCCTGAAAGGTCCGCAAGTCTGTACTTC. This encodes CASSPERSASLYF.

The V gene is TRBV15, the J gene TRBJ1-4, with 7 bases matching TRBD1. The CDR3 is 15 residues long. Germline-derived CDR1 and CDR2 are LNHNV and YYDKDF (reference sequence). The V and J ends lost 2 bases and 8 bases, in that order; junction bases with no gene match: 8. CDR3 nucleotide sequence: TGTGCCACCAGCAGATACAGGGGATCTGAGGAAAAACTGTTTTTT. It codes for CATSRYRGSEEKLFF.

V is TRBV12-3 or TRBV12-4 and J is TRBJ1-1; D remains ambiguous. There are 16 residues in the CDR3. Trimming pared 5 bases from V and 0 bases from J, leaving 16 bases between. DNA for the CDR3: TGTGCCAGCAGTCTTAGGACGGGATTCATGAACACTGAAGCTTTCTTT. As protein: CASSLRTGFMNTEAFF.

The V call is TRBV20-1, the J call TRBJ2-3; the D is unclear. The germline V gene has CDR1 DFQATT and CDR2 SNEGSKA (reference sequence). This CDR3 is 11 amino acids long. Trimming pared 6 bases from V and 6 bases from J, leaving 10 bases between. The CDR3 DNA follows: TGCAGTGCGATCGCAGAGGATACGCAGTATTTT. It is translated as CSAIAEDTQYF.

The gene calls are TRBV2 and TRBJ2-4; D unresolved. V was cut by 11 bases and J by 0 bases, with 26 bases left in between. Germline assignment: CDR1 SNHLY and CDR2 FYNNEI. The CDR3 runs to 18 residues. For the CDR3, the DNA is TGTGCCTCTCAAGGAACCCTCCATGCGACGGTAGCCAAAAACATTCAGTACTTC. Its translation is CASQGTLHATVAKNIQYF.

This clonotype was observed a single time. The chain joins TRBV4-3 to TRBJ2-3; D uncertain. The V end lost 0 bases, the J end lost 1 base, and 5 bases lay between the germline ends. This CDR3 is 14 amino acids long. From germline, CDR1 is LGHNA and CDR2 YSLEER. CDR3 sequence: CASSQEGCTDTQYF. The DNA of the CDR3 is TGCGCCAGCAGCCAAGAAGGGTGCACAGATACGCAGTATTTT.